This record looks at one T cell receptor (beta chain) sequence and its context. The antigen is unknown. This CDR3 is missing its conserved last phenylalanine or tryptophan, likely due to a read error. CDR1 and CDR2 (germline): SQVTM, ANQGSEA. Trimming cost V 6 bases and J 6 bases; bases outside gene matches: 14. CDR3 length: 15 amino acids. This entry comes from a study of CD8+ T cells in alopecia areata. Study summary: Those patients who were treated received oral tofacitinib, which was given at 5 to 10 mg twice daily for moderate-to-severe alopecia areata. General study findings and limits: In scalp and blood during tofacitinib, many expanded lesional clones persisted. Among the 100 top clones, expanded CD8+ clones, like scalp clonality, were significantly decreased by tofacitinib.

Sequencing used cDNA as its template, made by extracting RNA and reverse transcribing it. Assay: immunoSEQ multiplex PCR; the TCRdb copy retains only in-frame clones and omits some. The sample records more than 200,000 clones, 43% being singletons. The sample's treatment: oral pan-JAK inhibitor, 5-10 mg twice daily. Alopecia areata patients had lesional scalp punch biopsies and peripheral blood taken from them. This receptor was obtained from a human donor with alopecia areata. This specimen was CD4+ T cells sorted from blood, taken at roughly week 36, from a patient treated with tofacitinib. The chain couples TRBV29-1 to TRBJ1-2, with 9 positions matching TRBD1. The CDR3 protein is CSVPTRRDRVDGYTS. In DNA form, the CDR3 reads TGCAGCGTCCCGACGCGCCGGGACAGGGTGGATGGCTACACCTCC.